The next 29 T cell receptor beta chains were all read from a single sample in a study of a mutant IDH1 vaccine in newly diagnosed glioma. Clones were read by immunoSEQ multiplex PCR, and TCRdb kept only the in-frame ones, dropping some. The sample has 25,000 to 35,000 clones, roughly nine tenths seen once. Their antigens remain unidentified. Noted time point: week 5, during vaccination. Vaccine doses each comprised 300 ug of mutant IDH1 20-mer peptide, with topical imiquimod. The source material was PBMCs, sampled from a glioma patient whose treatment included an IDH1 peptide vaccine. These receptors all stem from a man younger than 35 with glioma.

This sequence joins TRBV4-3 and TRBJ2-7, with 9 bases aligning to TRBD2. The CDR3 runs to 14 residues. V was clipped by 4 bases and J by 2 bases; unmatched bases: 3. Germline V gene lookup returns CDR1 LGHNA and CDR2 YSLEER. As DNA, the CDR3 is TGCGCCAGCAGCCCTGGACTAGCGACCTACGAGCAGTACTTC. This sequence encodes CASSPGLATYEQYF.

The chain is built from TRBV30 and TRBJ1-1; 8 positions match TRBD1. The CDR3 runs to 13 residues. In germline, CDR1 is GTSNPN, CDR2 SVGIG (reference sequence). The junction had 2 bases not matched to a gene; V was cut back by 3 bases and J by 2 bases. For the CDR3, the DNA is TGTGCCTGGAGGGGACAGGCAAACACTGAAGCTTTCTTT. Amino acid sequence: CAWRGQANTEAFF.

The genes are TRBV6-5 and TRBJ2-7; 7 bases fit TRBD1. Germline V gives CDR1 MNHEY, CDR2 SVGAGI. V was clipped by 2 bases and J by 3 bases; unmatched bases: 7. This CDR3 comprises 15 residues. CDR3 sequence: CASSYLPTGNYEQYF. In DNA, the CDR3 is TGTGCCAGCAGTTACCTCCCGACAGGGAACTACGAGCAGTACTTC.

This chain uses TRBV4-1 with TRBJ1-6; D might be TRBD1 (5 bases). Germline V gene sequence: CDR1 MGHRA, CDR2 YSYEKL. V shed 0 bases and J shed 9 bases, with 9 bases lying between them. This CDR3 is 14 amino acids long. CDR3 nucleotide sequence: TGCGCCAGCAGCCAAGAGGGGGGGGTTTCACCCCTCCACTTT. Its protein product is CASSQEGGVSPLHF.

The chain recombines TRBV7-9 with TRBJ1-2; 7 nucleotides agree with TRBD1. Germline V gene sequence: CDR1 SEHNR, CDR2 FQNEAQ (reference sequence). CDR3 length equals 13 residues. V shed 8 bases, J shed 3 bases, and the junction held 6 bases outside the gene matches. CDR3 DNA: TGTGCCAGCGGCAGGGGGAGAGACTATGGCTACACCTTC. It is translated as CASGRGRDYGYTF.

The chain couples TRBV5-4 to TRBJ2-5, with TRBD2 as a possible D gene (5 bases). Deletions cut 2 bases from V and 2 bases from J, with 19 bases between. CDR3 length: 17 residues. The germline V gene encodes CDR1 SGHNT and CDR2 YYREEE (reference sequence). CDR3 DNA sequence: TGTGCCAGCAGCTTAAGGGTGGGAGCCGACTTTCAAGAGACCCAGTACTTC. The encoded protein is CASSLRVGADFQETQYF.

The V and J genes are TRBV6-4 and TRBJ1-6; a possible D gene is TRBD1 (6 bases). This CDR3 spans 14 amino acids. The germline V gene has CDR1 MRHNA and CDR2 SNTAGT. V lost 6 bases, J lost 8 bases, and 14 bases lay in between. The chain's CDR3 is CASREDSLYSPLHF. CDR3 coding DNA: TGTGCCAGCAGAGAGGACAGCTTATATTCACCCCTCCACTTT.

The V call is TRBV10-2, the J call TRBJ2-5; weak D call: TRBD1 (5 bases). CDR1 is WSHSY and CDR2 is SAAADI in the germline V gene. The CDR3 covers 12 residues. Trimming took 7 bases from V and 2 from J, leaving 8 bases between them. Here the CDR3 reads CASKTGQETQYF. CDR3 DNA: TGCGCCAGCAAAACAGGACAAGAGACCCAGTACTTC.

The rearrangement uses TRBV5-6 and TRBJ1-1, with 7 bases identical to TRBD1. The CDR3 has 15 residues. Trimming at V came to 7 bases and at J to 0 bases, leaving 9 bases not matched to a gene. Germline lookup yields CDR1 SGHDT and CDR2 YYEEEE. This chain's CDR3 is CASSSGQTMNTEAFF. As DNA, the CDR3 is TGTGCCAGCTCCTCGGGACAGACTATGAACACTGAAGCTTTCTTT.

V gene TRBV25-1 combines with J gene TRBJ1-1; D might be TRBD1 (6 bases). This CDR3 is 15 amino acids long. Trimming shortened V by 5 bases and J by 1 base, and 14 bases separated the two germline ends. Per germline, CDR1 MGHDK and CDR2 SYGVNS. The CDR3 bases are TGTGCCAGCAGTCCCTACAGGGACTCGAACACTGAAGCTTTCTTT. Amino acids: CASSPYRDSNTEAFF.

The V call is TRBV5-4, the J call TRBJ1-4; no firm D call. CDR1 SGHNT and CDR2 YYREEE come from the germline V gene (reference sequence). This CDR3 is built from 16 residues. Trimming shortened V by 3 bases and J by 0 bases, and 12 bases separated the two germline ends. The chain's CDR3 is CASSSSQTSTNEKLFF. The CDR3 region has the DNA TGTGCCAGCAGCTCTTCACAGACTTCAACTAATGAAAAACTGTTTTTT.

The V call is TRBV15, the J call TRBJ2-1; D is perhaps TRBD2 (5 bases). Trimming removed 1 base from V and 3 bases from J, with 10 bases in between. The germline CDR1 and CDR2 sequences are LNHNV and YYDKDF (reference sequence). The CDR3 covers 15 residues. CDR3 nucleotides: TGTGCCACCAGCAGAGGAGAAGAGGGCTACAATGAGCAGTTCTTC. Residues: CATSRGEEGYNEQFF.

J is TRBJ1-6 and V is TRBV2; perhaps TRBD1 as D (5 bases). The CDR3 is made up of 12 amino acids. Germline V gives CDR1 SNHLY, CDR2 FYNNEI. The V gene lost 8 bases and the J gene lost 9 bases, with 11 bases spanning the gap. The CDR3 is CASGLQGSPLHF. Written as DNA, the CDR3 is TGTGCCAGCGGCCTTCAGGGTTCACCCCTCCACTTT.

Points on this clone: The identical CDR3 is also encoded by other nucleotide sequences in the sample. This rearrangement joins TRBV18 to TRBJ1-1; the D gene is possibly TRBD1 (6 bases). CDR3 length: 13 amino acids. V was trimmed by 0 bases and J by 5 bases, leaving 7 bases between them. CDR1 KGHSH and CDR2 LQKENI come from the germline V gene. The CDR3 sequence is CASSPPGGTEAFF. The CDR3 DNA reads as TGTGCCAGCTCACCACCAGGGGGAACTGAAGCTTTCTTT.

This chain uses TRBV6-5 with TRBJ1-1; D is ambiguous. V lost 10 bases to trimming and J lost 1 base, with 16 bases between them. The CDR3 runs to 14 residues. In germline, CDR1 is MNHEY, CDR2 SVGAGI. This CDR3 is CAIRPGGGNTEAFF. The CDR3 bases are TGTGCCATCCGCCCTGGAGGAGGGAACACTGAAGCTTTCTTT.

This clone was seen a few times. The gene calls are TRBV18 and TRBJ1-1; 8 positions match TRBD1. Germline-derived CDR1 and CDR2 are KGHSH and LQKENI. CDR3 length equals 14 residues. The V and J ends lost 3 bases and 0 bases, in that order; junction bases with no gene match: 0. CDR3 amino acids: CASSPDRVNTEAFF. Written as DNA, the CDR3 is TGTGCCAGCTCACCGGACAGGGTGAACACTGAAGCTTTCTTT. The full variable domain, with the rest looked up from reference TRBV18 and TRBJ1-1, is NAGVMQNPRHLVRRRGQEARLRCSPMKGHSHVYWYRQLPEEGLKFMVYLQKENIIDESGMPKERFSAEFPKEGPSILRIQQVVRGDSAAYFCASSPDRVNTEAFFGQGTRLTVV.

V gene TRBV25-1 combines with J gene TRBJ2-1; D not resolved. V was trimmed by 4 bases and J by 10 bases, leaving 14 bases between them. The germline V gene encodes CDR1 MGHDK and CDR2 SYGVNS. The CDR3 runs 13 residues. The CDR3 sequence: CASSVTVRGEQFF. The CDR3 nucleotides read TGTGCCAGCAGTGTAACAGTACGTGGGGAGCAGTTCTTC.

The genes are TRBV9 and TRBJ1-1, with no clear D. The V end lost 2 bases, the J end lost 2 bases, and 7 bases lay between the germline ends. Germline V gene data show CDR1 as SGDLS and CDR2 as YYNGEE. This CDR3 spans 13 amino acids. The CDR3 loop reads CASSVTSNTEAFF. CDR3 in DNA: TGTGCCAGCAGCGTGACCAGCAACACTGAAGCTTTCTTT.

The chain has TRBV30 and TRBJ2-7, with 7 bases fitting TRBD2. The CDR3 is made up of 13 amino acids. Germline assignment: CDR1 GTSNPN and CDR2 SVGIG (reference sequence). The ends lost 5 bases at V and 5 bases at J; junction bases unmatched: 9. CDR3 loop: CAWGGTTWNEQYF. The CDR3 nucleotides are TGTGCCTGGGGTGGGACTACCTGGAACGAGCAGTACTTC.

This clone has a handful of counts. The genes are TRBV2 and TRBJ2-1; 11 positions agree with TRBD2. Germline CDR1 SNHLY, CDR2 FYNNEI. Losses at the gene ends were 6 bases for V and 7 bases for J; bases not matched to a gene: 2. There are 13 residues in the CDR3. This CDR3 is CASRGLAVNEQFF. In DNA form, the CDR3 reads TGTGCCAGCAGGGGACTAGCGGTAAATGAGCAGTTCTTC.

CDR3 loop: CSVDGSGYTEAFF. The CDR3 DNA reads TGCAGCGTTGATGGGTCCGGCTACACTGAAGCTTTCTTT. This rearrangement joins TRBV29-1 to TRBJ1-1, with unresolved D. V shed 3 bases and J shed 3 bases, with 11 bases lying between them. The CDR3 totals 13 residues. Germline CDR1 SQVTM, CDR2 ANQGSEA.

J is TRBJ2-1 and V is TRBV11-2; no definite D call. Germline V gene lookup returns CDR1 SGHAT and CDR2 FQNNGV. Trimming removed 5 bases at V and 5 bases at J, with 7 bases between. The CDR3 runs 12 residues. The CDR3, as DNA: TGTGCCAGCAGCCCTATGAACAATGAGCAGTTCTTC. It translates to CASSPMNNEQFF.

V gene TRBV5-1 combines with J gene TRBJ1-4, with 12 bases aligning to TRBD1. Trimming at V came to 3 bases and at J to 7 bases, leaving 1 base not matched to a gene. There are 14 residues in the CDR3. CDR1 SGHRS and CDR2 YFSETQ come from the germline V gene. CDR3 sequence: CASSSGQGAEKLFF. CDR3 nucleotides: TGCGCCAGCAGCTCGGGACAGGGGGCTGAAAAACTGTTTTTT.

This clone has a handful of counts. The rearrangement joins TRBV5-4 to TRBJ2-1; D may be TRBD1 (6 bases). V gave up 4 bases and J gave up 2 bases, with 13 bases separating them. CDR1 SGHNT and CDR2 YYREEE come from the germline V gene (reference sequence). The CDR3 length is 15 residues. CDR3 sequence: CASSTRTDTYNEQFF. The CDR3 DNA reads TGTGCCAGCAGCACCCGGACAGATACCTACAATGAGCAGTTCTTC.

This chain's CDR3 is CASSYEAGIYGYTF. CDR3 DNA sequence: TGTGCCAGCAGTTATGAGGCGGGGATCTATGGCTACACCTTC. J is TRBJ1-2 and V is TRBV6-5; D is ambiguous. The CDR3 has 14 residues. The germline CDR1 and CDR2 sequences are MNHEY and SVGAGI. Trimming stripped 3 bases from V and 4 bases from J, with 12 bases between.

V is TRBV30 and J is TRBJ2-7; D is unclear. This CDR3 has 13 amino acids. Per germline, CDR1 GTSNPN and CDR2 SVGIG (reference sequence). V lost 2 bases and J 0 bases, leaving 8 bases between the germline ends. This CDR3 is CAWSPASSYEQYF. The DNA for the CDR3 is TGTGCCTGGAGTCCAGCGAGCTCCTACGAGCAGTACTTC.

The chain recombines TRBV30 with TRBJ1-1, with 7 bases fitting TRBD1. This CDR3 has 15 residues. Germline values: CDR1 GTSNPN, CDR2 SVGIG (reference sequence). Losses at the gene ends were 5 bases for V and 7 bases for J; bases not matched to a gene: 16. DNA for the CDR3: TGTGCCTGGGTCCGCAGGGGGGGACAATATTTTGAAGCTTTCTTT. It encodes CAWVRRGGQYFEAFF.

V usage is TRBV30 and J usage is TRBJ2-1; possibly TRBD2 for D (6 bases). CDR3 length: 16 amino acids. CDR1 and CDR2 from the germline V gene are GTSNPN and SVGIG (reference sequence). Between the trimmed V and J ends, which lost 3 bases and 3 bases, there was a span of 18 bases. CDR3 loop: CAWSKLWGERYNEQFF. CDR3 nucleotides: TGTGCCTGGAGCAAACTCTGGGGGGAGCGCTACAATGAGCAGTTCTTC.

As DNA, the CDR3 is TGTGCCAGTAGTATCGGGCAGGGTTCCTACGAGCAGTACTTC. Translating it yields CASSIGQGSYEQYF. The V and J genes are TRBV19 and TRBJ2-7; the D gene is possibly TRBD1 (5 bases). The germline V gene has CDR1 LNHDA and CDR2 SQIVND (reference sequence). The CDR3 runs 14 residues. V was clipped by 3 bases and J by 1 base, with 10 bases between them.